The 3 T cell receptor beta chains given below trace back to one sample, sequenced in a study of blood T cells in healthy people across ages. Using a J-beta primer mix together with a sample-barcoded 5' primer, a second PCR was run for roughly 7 to 12 cycles. Using its own MiXCR run on the 5' RACE reads, TCRdb lists one record per CDR3 protein. The sample shows about 1.1 million distinct CDR3 sequences, roughly two fifths of them seen only once. The sample comprised blood. These receptors were taken from a man between 18 and 35 years old in good health.

The table lists this clonotype with a few counts. V usage is TRBV5-1 and J usage is TRBJ2-1; D gene unclear. Germline CDR1 is SGHRS and CDR2 is YFSETQ. Trimming cost V 7 bases and J 5 bases, with 13 bases left between them. The length of the CDR3 is 13 residues. In nucleotides, the CDR3 is TGCGCCAGCCGGAGAAACCGGGACAATGAGCAGTTCTTC. It yields the protein CASRRNRDNEQFF. The variable domain in full, completed from reference TRBV5-1 and TRBJ2-1, reads KAGVTQTPRYLIKTRGQQVTLSCSPISGHRSVSWYQQTPGQGLQFLFEYFSETQRNKGNFPGRFSGRQFSNSRSEMNVSTLELGDSALYLCASRRNRDNEQFFGPGTRLTVL.

This chain links TRBV9 with TRBJ1-1, with D unclear. In germline, CDR1 is SGDLS, CDR2 YYNGEE. This CDR3 has 15 amino acids. Trimming removed 0 bases at V and 4 bases at J, with 13 bases between. Here the CDR3 reads CASSVAPTPSTEAFF. As DNA, the CDR3 is TGTGCCAGCAGCGTAGCGCCGACCCCGAGCACTGAAGCTTTCTTT.

With regard to this clonotype: This may be a read error: a much more frequent sequence differs by one nucleotide. The gene calls are TRBV20-1 and TRBJ1-2, with unresolved D. The length of the CDR3 is 12 residues. In germline, CDR1 is DFQATT, CDR2 SNEGSKA (reference sequence). The CDR3 DNA sequence: TGCAGAGCTAGAGATCAAGTCTATGGCTACACCTTC. Encoded protein: CRARDQVYGYTF.